The 24 T cell receptor beta chains below all came from one sample that was sequenced in a study of blood T cell repertoires in COVID-19. TCRdb's table, derived via immunoSEQ multiplex PCR, lists solely in-frame clones and lacks some. The sample records 150,000 to 200,000 clones, roughly 70% being singletons. Input material: peripheral blood. The origin of the receptors is an elderly woman with acute or convalescent COVID-19.

This clone was picked up a small number of times. The V call is TRBV19, the J call TRBJ1-5, with TRBD1 matching 7 bases. The length of the CDR3 is 15 residues. J gave up 6 bases and V 6 bases, and 11 bases lay outside the gene matches. The germline V gene encodes CDR1 LNHDA and CDR2 SQIVND (reference sequence). CDR3 amino acids: CASRGDRARGQPQHF. The CDR3 nucleotides are TGTGCCAGTAGGGGAGACAGGGCGAGGGGTCAGCCCCAGCATTTT.

V gene TRBV28 combines with J gene TRBJ1-1, with D possibly being TRBD1 (6 bases). With 4 bases removed from V and 4 bases from J, the gap between germline ends came to 10 bases. CDR3 length: 13 amino acids. Germline-derived CDR1 and CDR2 are MDHEN and SYDVKM. Written as DNA, the CDR3 is TGTGCCAGCAGTTCAACAGGGATCACTGAAGCTTTCTTT. Its translation is CASSSTGITEAFF.

The chain employs TRBV29-1 and TRBJ2-1; D may be TRBD2 (6 bases). CDR1 is SQVTM, CDR2 ANQGSEA, per germline. V lost 6 bases, J lost 6 bases, and 18 bases lay in between. This CDR3 is 14 amino acids long. The CDR3 is CSVHGEASRNEQFF. The CDR3, as DNA: TGCAGCGTGCACGGGGAGGCTAGCCGCAATGAGCAGTTCTTC.

A few counts support this clone. For the CDR3, the DNA is TGTGCCAGCAGCGTAGGTGACAGAGACTACGAGCAGTACTTC. Its translation is CASSVGDRDYEQYF. The chain carries TRBV9 and TRBJ2-7; D is perhaps TRBD1 (5 bases). This CDR3 has 14 amino acids. The germline V gene encodes CDR1 SGDLS and CDR2 YYNGEE. The V gene lost 0 bases and the J gene lost 3 bases, with 10 bases spanning the gap.

The chain recombines TRBV7-8 with TRBJ1-2; no clear D gene. The germline V gene has CDR1 SGHVS and CDR2 FQNEAQ. The CDR3 spans 14 residues. The germline V and J ends were trimmed by 5 bases and 6 bases, with 16 bases remaining between them. The CDR3 here is CASSPNAEGHGYTF. The CDR3 nucleotides read TGTGCCAGCAGCCCCAACGCGGAGGGCCATGGCTACACCTTC.

V usage is TRBV15 and J usage is TRBJ1-4, with D uncertain. V was shortened by 5 bases and J by 5 bases, with 12 bases between the two germline ends. This CDR3 comprises 14 residues. CDR1 is LNHNV, CDR2 YYDKDF, per germline (reference sequence). The CDR3 DNA reads TGTGCCACCAGCGGAATGGGCCTGAATGAAAAACTGTTTTTT. Protein sequence: CATSGMGLNEKLFF.

This chain links TRBV5-1 with TRBJ1-6; 11 nucleotides align to TRBD1. Germline CDR1 reads SGHRS; CDR2 reads YFSETQ. Trimming cost V 4 bases and J 5 bases; bases outside gene matches: 5. This CDR3 has 16 amino acids. The CDR3 sequence is CASSPGQGANNSPLHF. In nucleotides, the CDR3 is TGCGCCAGCAGCCCAGGACAGGGGGCGAATAATTCACCCCTCCACTTT.

CDR3 nucleotides: TGTGCCAGCAGTCCGGGGGGGGCCGACATGAACACTGAAGCTTTCTTT. This sequence encodes CASSPGGADMNTEAFF. The chain carries TRBV4-2 and TRBJ1-1; maybe TRBD1 (6 bases). The V gene's germline CDR1 is LGHNA and CDR2 YNFKEQ. Trimming took 6 bases from V and 0 from J, leaving 17 bases between them. This CDR3 is 16 amino acids long.

This clone is a singleton in its sample. The CDR3 sequence is CASIRKGEQHF. For the CDR3, the DNA is TGTGCCAGTATAAGGAAGGGGGAACAGCATTTT. This sequence joins TRBV19 and TRBJ1-5, with a weak D call TRBD1 (6 bases). V was shortened by 7 bases and J by 13 bases, with 14 bases between the two germline ends. In germline, CDR1 is LNHDA, CDR2 SQIVND (reference sequence). There are 11 residues in the CDR3.

The J gene is TRBJ2-6, the V gene TRBV3-1 (or the pseudogene TRBV3-2), with D maybe TRBD1 (5 bases). Trimming took 1 base from V and 2 from J, leaving 15 bases between them. Germline V gives CDR1 LGHDT, CDR2 YNNKEL (reference sequence). CDR3 length: 18 residues. The CDR3 sequence is CASSQVLGLPAGANVLTF. In DNA, the CDR3 is TGTGCCAGCAGCCAAGTTTTGGGGCTCCCGGCTGGGGCCAACGTCCTGACTTTC.

V usage is TRBV28 and J usage is TRBJ1-1; D not resolved. The V gene's germline CDR1 is MDHEN and CDR2 SYDVKM. The germline V and J ends were trimmed by 2 bases and 8 bases, with 12 bases remaining between them. CDR3 length: 13 amino acids. CDR3 in DNA: TGTGCCAGCAGTTTACTGTTTGTCCCGGAAGCTTTCTTT. Translating it yields CASSLLFVPEAFF.

The chain is built from TRBV14 and TRBJ2-5, with a weak D call TRBD1 (6 bases). This CDR3 is 14 amino acids long. CDR1 and CDR2 (germline): SGHDN, FVKESK. Trimming removed 4 bases from V and 0 bases from J, with 9 bases in between. Written as DNA, the CDR3 is TGTGCCAGCAGCCTTCGGACAGACCAAGAGACCCAGTACTTC. As protein: CASSLRTDQETQYF.

The gene calls are TRBV2 and TRBJ1-1, with a tentative D call TRBD1 (6 bases). CDR3 length equals 13 residues. V dropped 7 bases and J dropped 5 bases, with 14 bases sitting between them. Germline CDR1 reads SNHLY; CDR2 reads FYNNEI. DNA of the CDR3: TGTGCCAGCAAAGAGGACAGACGGACTGAAGCTTTCTTT. This codes for CASKEDRRTEAFF.

The rearrangement joins TRBV6-4 to TRBJ2-1, with D perhaps matching TRBD2 (6 bases). The germline V gene has CDR1 MRHNA and CDR2 SNTAGT. V was pared by 6 bases and J by 5 bases, with 17 bases between. This CDR3 is built from 15 residues. The CDR3 region is CASRPVADDNNEQFF. As DNA, the CDR3 is TGTGCCAGCAGGCCCGTAGCGGACGACAACAATGAGCAGTTCTTC.

A remark on this clone: Other DNA sequences in this sample translate to the same CDR3. The chain links TRBV19 to TRBJ1-2; 9 bases are shared with TRBD1. CDR1 and CDR2 (germline): LNHDA, SQIVND (reference sequence). The CDR3 spans 13 residues. With V trimmed by 5 bases and J by 4 bases, 2 bases remained unmatched. The CDR3 nucleotides read TGTGCCAGTAGTCCGGGACAGGGCTATGGCTACACCTTC. Translating it yields CASSPGQGYGYTF.

V usage is TRBV30 and J usage is TRBJ1-6; D might be TRBD1 (6 bases). This CDR3 has 13 residues. V was cut by 4 bases and J by 15 bases, with 19 bases left in between. Per the germline V gene, CDR1 is GTSNPN and CDR2 is SVGIG (reference sequence). The CDR3 nucleotides read TGTGCCTGGAATGTTAACAGGGTTTCTAACCTCCACTTT. Translation: CAWNVNRVSNLHF.

V and J are TRBV12-3 or TRBV12-4 and TRBJ1-1, with TRBD1 matching 11 bases. Trimming cost V 5 bases and J 8 bases; bases outside gene matches: 4. The CDR3 consists of 13 residues. As DNA, the CDR3 is TGTGCCAGCAGTATCCGGGACAGGGGGGAAGCTTTCTTT. This gives the protein CASSIRDRGEAFF.

This chain joins TRBV28 and TRBJ1-2; TRBD1 aligns across 11 bases. The CDR3 is 19 residues long. The germline gives CDR1 MDHEN, CDR2 SYDVKM. V lost 4 bases, J lost 6 bases, and 19 bases stayed unmatched. CDR3 residues: CASSSAGGVEGQGVDGYTF. CDR3 bases: TGTGCCAGCAGTTCGGCCGGGGGAGTGGAGGGACAGGGGGTAGATGGCTACACCTTC.

The gene calls are TRBV18 and TRBJ1-1; D gene uncertain. The CDR3 is made up of 13 amino acids. Germline CDR1 is KGHSH and CDR2 is LQKENI. V lost 3 bases, J lost 0 bases, and 5 bases lay in between. This chain's CDR3 is CASSPVMNTEAFF. The CDR3 DNA sequence: TGTGCCAGCTCACCTGTAATGAACACTGAAGCTTTCTTT.

V gene TRBV9 combines with J gene TRBJ2-2; TRBD2 might be the D (6 bases). V gave up 4 bases and J gave up 8 bases, with 15 bases separating them. This CDR3 comprises 14 residues. In germline, CDR1 is SGDLS, CDR2 YYNGEE. CDR3 DNA: TGTGCCAGCAGCAACCGACTAGGCGTAGGGGAGCTGTTTTTT. Its translation is CASSNRLGVGELFF.

V and J are TRBV27 and TRBJ1-6; TRBD1 agrees at 9 bases. With 4 bases clipped from V and 10 bases from J, the junction kept 2 bases outside the gene matches. Per germline, CDR1 MNHEY and CDR2 SMNVEV (reference sequence). The CDR3 length is 13 residues. The DNA of the CDR3 is TGTGCCAGCAGTTGGACAGGGGTGTCACCCCTCCACTTT. Residues: CASSWTGVSPLHF.

This clone is medium-sized (0.01 to 0.1%). CDR3 amino acids: CASSRGGANTEAFF. The DNA of the CDR3 is TGTGCCAGTAGTCGCGGGGGCGCGAACACTGAAGCTTTCTTT. The rearrangement links TRBV19 to TRBJ1-1; TRBD1 might be the D (6 bases). The germline gives CDR1 LNHDA, CDR2 SQIVND (reference sequence). The CDR3 is 14 residues long. Trimming stripped 5 bases from V and 1 base from J, with 11 bases between.

This clone came up a few times. The chain couples TRBV11-2 to TRBJ1-5, with D perhaps matching TRBD1 (5 bases). V dropped 0 bases and J dropped 7 bases, with 10 bases sitting between them. There are 14 residues in the CDR3. The V gene's germline CDR1 is SGHAT and CDR2 FQNNGV. CDR3 sequence reads: CASSLEGGGQPQHF. In DNA, the CDR3 is TGTGCCAGCAGCTTAGAGGGGGGTGGACAGCCCCAGCATTTT.

This clone was seen a handful of times. The sample contains more than one DNA sequence encoding this CDR3. The chain combines TRBV5-1 with TRBJ2-7; D may be TRBD1 (5 bases). The CDR3 sequence is 12 residues long. V lost 3 bases to trimming and J lost 3 bases, with 7 bases between them. In germline, CDR1 is SGHRS, CDR2 YFSETQ. In DNA, the CDR3 is TGCGCCAGCAGCTCTCAGGGCTACGAGCAGTACTTC. The encoded protein is CASSSQGYEQYF.